This TCR beta chain was captured in a study of cytomegalovirus exposure and HLA in healthy donors. Regarding the study as a whole: When analyzed later, a missense DCLRE1C variant was found to be linked to TCR beta V- and J-gene trimming. It was confirmed in vitro that three of the CMV-associated chains were specific for CMV antigens.

This PCR relied on a set of 60 Vbeta primers and 13 Jbeta primers. Data came from immunoSEQ multiplex PCR; TCRdb stores just in-frame clones and leaves some out. The data show around 190,000 clones, approximately 78% seen once. Details on this clone: The antigen remains unidentified.

Healthy bone marrow donors supplied every sample. The CDR3 totals 15 residues. Germline assignment: CDR1 SGHRS and CDR2 YFSETQ. The ends lost 2 bases at V and 5 bases at J; junction bases unmatched: 1. The sample consisted of PBMCs. The chain is built from TRBV5-1 and TRBJ2-2; 12 bases line up with TRBD2. The TCR was taken from a woman in her 30s in good health and CMV-seropositive. CDR3 loop: CASSFGLAGTGELFF. In nucleotides, the CDR3 is TGCGCCAGCAGCTTCGGACTAGCGGGGACCGGGGAGCTGTTTTTT.